This T cell receptor beta chain was recorded in a study of cytomegalovirus exposure and HLA in healthy donors. As for the study in general: About 200 million T cells yielded some 120 million unique TCR beta sequences in earlier analysis.

The germline CDR1 and CDR2 sequences are SGHDN and FVKESK. CDR3 length equals 17 residues. Trimming cost V 6 bases and J 0 bases; bases outside gene matches: 11. General study findings and limits: Researchers left out some V segments, among them TRBV6-2 and TRBV6-3, as indistinguishable.

Every donor was a healthy person donating bone marrow. The table lists this clone with a count of one. Its antigen is not known. 60 Vbeta and 13 Jbeta primers were used in PCR. Some clones are missing from TCRdb's copy, which holds only in-frame ones; the method was immunoSEQ multiplex PCR. There are roughly 60,000 clones in the sample; 60% to 80% occur only once, and about 3.6% lies in the top ten. V usage is TRBV14 and J usage is TRBJ2-1; 7 bases match TRBD2. The sequence derives from a woman between 35 and 50 years old in good health and CMV-seropositive. Sequences were obtained from PBMCs. DNA for the CDR3: TGTGCCAGCAGTCCTTCAAGCGGGGCAGGCTCCTACAATGAGCAGTTCTTC. Translating it yields CASSPSSGAGSYNEQFF.